This T cell receptor beta chain was sequenced in a study of T cells in tuberculosis. Whole-study context: IGRA-negative adolescents, IGRA-positive adolescents with latent tuberculosis and adults with active tuberculosis formed this South African cohort. Samples predate treatment or fall within its first 7 days.

Only a few counts were recorded for this clone. What it binds is unknown. The time point here: new active TB diagnosis, blood taken before or within 7 days of starting treatment. V dropped 3 bases and J dropped 4 bases, with 13 bases sitting between them. Germline V gene lookup returns CDR1 SGHRS and CDR2 YFSETQ. CDR3 length: 14 residues. The data were produced by immunoSEQ multiplex PCR, yet TCRdb's version contains in-frame clones alone and is incomplete. The sample has about 34,000 clones, 85% to 95% seen once. Study-wide results and limits: Smaller alpha distances in active tuberculosis partly reflected shorter CDR3-alpha lengths.

The TCR originated in an adult with tuberculosis. Specimen: PBMCs, collected at tuberculosis diagnosis. V is TRBV5-1 and J is TRBJ1-1; D remains ambiguous. The CDR3 DNA sequence: TGCGCCAGCAGCTACGATACCCGAGGCACTGAAGCTTTCTTT. Protein: CASSYDTRGTEAFF.